A single TCR beta chain is shown here with its context. The entry originates in a study of cytomegalovirus exposure and HLA in healthy donors. The germline V gene has CDR1 SGDLS and CDR2 YYNGEE. The CDR3 is made up of 14 amino acids. V dropped 0 bases and J dropped 2 bases, with 9 bases sitting between them. The method was immunoSEQ multiplex PCR; TCRdb's version includes in-frame clones alone and lacks a portion of them. The table has under 400,000 clones, more than 80% seen once; the top ten hold under 0.9%. Sequenced material: PBMCs. This clonotype was sampled from a young woman in good health and CMV-seronegative. The chain joins TRBV9 to TRBJ2-7; tentative D call: TRBD2 (5 bases). The CDR3 reads CASSVGTDTYEQYF. The DNA for the CDR3 is TGTGCCAGCAGCGTAGGGACTGACACCTACGAGCAGTACTTC.